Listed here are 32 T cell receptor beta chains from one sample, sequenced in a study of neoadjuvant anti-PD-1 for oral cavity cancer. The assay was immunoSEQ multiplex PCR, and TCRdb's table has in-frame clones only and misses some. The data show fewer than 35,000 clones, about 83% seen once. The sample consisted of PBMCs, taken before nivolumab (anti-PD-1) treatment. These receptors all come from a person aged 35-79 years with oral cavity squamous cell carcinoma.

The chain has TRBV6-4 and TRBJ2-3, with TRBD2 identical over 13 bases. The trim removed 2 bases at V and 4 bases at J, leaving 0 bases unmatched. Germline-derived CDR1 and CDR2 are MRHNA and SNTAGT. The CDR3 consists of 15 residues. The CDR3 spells CASSDTSGGADTQYF. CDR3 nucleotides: TGTGCCAGCAGTGACACTAGCGGGGGGGCAGATACGCAGTATTTT.

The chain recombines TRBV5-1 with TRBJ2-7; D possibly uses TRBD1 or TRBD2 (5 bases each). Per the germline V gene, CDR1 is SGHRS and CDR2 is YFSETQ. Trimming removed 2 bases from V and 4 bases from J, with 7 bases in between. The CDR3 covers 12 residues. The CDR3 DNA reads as TGCGCCAGCAGCTTAGGGGAGTACGAGCAGTACTTC. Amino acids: CASSLGEYEQYF.

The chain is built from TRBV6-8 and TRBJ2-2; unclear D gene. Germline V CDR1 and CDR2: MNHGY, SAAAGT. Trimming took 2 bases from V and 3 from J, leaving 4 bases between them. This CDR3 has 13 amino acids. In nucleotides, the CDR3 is TGTGCCAGCAGTTACGGGGACACCGGGGAGCTGTTTTTT. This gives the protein CASSYGDTGELFF.

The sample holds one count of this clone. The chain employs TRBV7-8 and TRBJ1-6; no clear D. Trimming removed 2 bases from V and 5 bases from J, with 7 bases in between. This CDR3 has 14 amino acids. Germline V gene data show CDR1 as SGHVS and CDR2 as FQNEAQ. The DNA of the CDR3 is TGTGCCAGCAGCTTAAGCCAGAATAATTCACCCCTCCACTTT. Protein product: CASSLSQNNSPLHF.

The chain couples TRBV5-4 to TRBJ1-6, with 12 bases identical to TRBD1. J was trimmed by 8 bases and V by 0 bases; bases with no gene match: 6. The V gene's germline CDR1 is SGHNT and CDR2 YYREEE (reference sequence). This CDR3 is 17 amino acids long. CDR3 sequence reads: CASSLGGTGGADSPLHF. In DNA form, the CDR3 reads TGTGCCAGCAGCTTGGGGGGGACAGGGGGCGCGGATTCACCCCTCCACTTT.

CDR3 coding DNA: TGTGCCATCAGTGAGAGAGGGACAGGGTCTGGAAACACCATATATTTT. As protein: CAISERGTGSGNTIYF. V and J are TRBV10-3 and TRBJ1-3, with 9 bases fitting TRBD1. CDR3 length: 16 amino acids. Trimming cost V 2 bases and J 1 base; bases outside gene matches: 3. The germline CDR1 and CDR2 sequences are ENHRY and SYGVKD.

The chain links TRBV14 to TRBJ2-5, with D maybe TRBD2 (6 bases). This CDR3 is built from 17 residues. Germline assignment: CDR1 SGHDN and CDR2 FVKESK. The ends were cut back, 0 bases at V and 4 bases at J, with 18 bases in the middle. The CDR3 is CASSQDGRFQFRETQYF. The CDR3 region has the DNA TGTGCCAGCAGCCAAGATGGGAGGTTTCAATTCAGAGAGACCCAGTACTTC. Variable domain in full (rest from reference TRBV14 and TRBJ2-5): EAGVTQFPSHSVIEKGQTVTLRCDPISGHDNLYWYRRVMGKEIKFLLHFVKESKQDESGMPNNRFLAERTGGTYSTLKVQPAELEDSGVYFCASSQDGRFQFRETQYFGPGTRLLVL.

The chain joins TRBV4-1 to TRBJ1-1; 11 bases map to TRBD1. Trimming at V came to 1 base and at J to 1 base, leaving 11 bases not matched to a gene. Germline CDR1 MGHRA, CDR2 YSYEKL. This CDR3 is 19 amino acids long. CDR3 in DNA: TGCGCCAGCAGCCAAGGACAGTTAGGGACAGGGGGTTGGAACACTGAAGCTTTCTTT. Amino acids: CASSQGQLGTGGWNTEAFF.

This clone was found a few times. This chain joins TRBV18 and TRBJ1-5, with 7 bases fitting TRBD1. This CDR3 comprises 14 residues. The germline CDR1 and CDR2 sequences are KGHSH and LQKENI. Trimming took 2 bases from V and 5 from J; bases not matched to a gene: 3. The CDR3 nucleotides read TGTGCCAGCTCACCATACCAGGGGGATCAGCCCCAGCATTTT. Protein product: CASSPYQGDQPQHF. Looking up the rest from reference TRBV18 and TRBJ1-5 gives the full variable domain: NAGVMQNPRHLVRRRGQEARLRCSPMKGHSHVYWYRQLPEEGLKFMVYLQKENIIDESGMPKERFSAEFPKEGPSILRIQQVVRGDSAAYFCASSPYQGDQPQHFGDGTRLSIL.

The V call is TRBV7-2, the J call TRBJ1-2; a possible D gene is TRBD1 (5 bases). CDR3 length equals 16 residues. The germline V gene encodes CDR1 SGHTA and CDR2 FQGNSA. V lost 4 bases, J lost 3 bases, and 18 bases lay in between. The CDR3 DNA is TGTGCCAGCAGCTGGGGCCTCCGGGGGTCGGACTATGGCTACACCTTC. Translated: CASSWGLRGSDYGYTF.

The CDR3 spells CASSLSSVGADTQYF. The CDR3 nucleotides read TGTGCCAGCAGTTTGTCTAGCGTCGGGGCCGATACGCAGTATTTT. V and J are TRBV28 and TRBJ2-3; perhaps TRBD2 as D (6 bases). Trimming took 3 bases from V and 6 from J, leaving 16 bases between them. This CDR3 is built from 15 residues. Germline V lookup: CDR1 MDHEN, CDR2 SYDVKM.

The CDR3, as DNA: TGTGCCAGCAGCTCCTCACAGGGGGCACAGCCCCAGCATTTT. As protein: CASSSSQGAQPQHF. The chain is built from TRBV7-9 and TRBJ1-5; the match to TRBD1 covers 9 bases. The V gene's germline CDR1 is SEHNR and CDR2 FQNEAQ (reference sequence). The CDR3 loop spans 14 amino acids. Unmatched junction bases numbered 5, after V lost 4 bases and J lost 7 bases. The full variable domain, completed using reference TRBV7-9 and TRBJ1-5, is DTGVSQNPRHKITKRGQNVTFRCDPISEHNRLYWYRQTLGQGPEFLTYFQNEAQLEKSRLLSDRFSAERPKGSFSTLEIQRTEQGDSAMYLCASSSSQGAQPQHFGDGTRLSIL.

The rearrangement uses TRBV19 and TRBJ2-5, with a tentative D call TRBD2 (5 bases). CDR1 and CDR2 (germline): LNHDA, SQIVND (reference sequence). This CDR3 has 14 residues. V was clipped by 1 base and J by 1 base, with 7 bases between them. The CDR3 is CASSIGTSQETQYF. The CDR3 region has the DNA TGTGCCAGTAGTATAGGCACTAGCCAAGAGACCCAGTACTTC.

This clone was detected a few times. The CDR3 DNA reads as TGCGCCAGCAGCCGCCGGACAGGGTACGAGCAGTACTTC. Translated: CASSRRTGYEQYF. V is TRBV4-3 and J is TRBJ2-7; 8 bases align to TRBD1. This CDR3 has 13 residues. V gave up 4 bases and J gave up 4 bases; unmatched junction bases: 3. Germline V gene sequence: CDR1 LGHNA, CDR2 YSLEER.

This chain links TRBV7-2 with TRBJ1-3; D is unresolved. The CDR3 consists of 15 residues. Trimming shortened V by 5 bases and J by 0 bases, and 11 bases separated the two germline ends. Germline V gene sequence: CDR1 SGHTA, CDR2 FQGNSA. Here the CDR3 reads CASSVRAGSGNTIYF. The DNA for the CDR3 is TGTGCCAGCAGCGTCCGGGCCGGCTCTGGAAACACCATATATTTT.

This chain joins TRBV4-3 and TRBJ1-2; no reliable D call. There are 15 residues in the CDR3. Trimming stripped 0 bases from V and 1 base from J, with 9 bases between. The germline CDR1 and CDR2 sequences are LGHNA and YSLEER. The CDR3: CASSQENRINYGYTF. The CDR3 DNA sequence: TGCGCCAGCAGCCAAGAAAACAGAATTAACTATGGCTACACCTTC.

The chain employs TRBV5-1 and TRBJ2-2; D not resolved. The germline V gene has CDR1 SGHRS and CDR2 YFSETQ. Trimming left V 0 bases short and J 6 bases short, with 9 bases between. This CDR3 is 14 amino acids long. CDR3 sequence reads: CASSLEARAGELFF. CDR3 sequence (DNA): TGCGCCAGCAGCTTGGAAGCCCGCGCCGGGGAGCTGTTTTTT. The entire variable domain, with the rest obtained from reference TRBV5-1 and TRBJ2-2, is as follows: KAGVTQTPRYLIKTRGQQVTLSCSPISGHRSVSWYQQTPGQGLQFLFEYFSETQRNKGNFPGRFSGRQFSNSRSEMNVSTLELGDSALYLCASSLEARAGELFFGEGSRLTVL.

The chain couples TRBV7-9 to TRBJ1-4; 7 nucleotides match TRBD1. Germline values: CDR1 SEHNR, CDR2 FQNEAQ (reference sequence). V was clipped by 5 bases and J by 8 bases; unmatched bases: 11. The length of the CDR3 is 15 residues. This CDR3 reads CASSLRQGRTEKLFF. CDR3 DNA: TGTGCCAGCAGCCTCCGACAGGGACGTACGGAAAAACTGTTTTTT.

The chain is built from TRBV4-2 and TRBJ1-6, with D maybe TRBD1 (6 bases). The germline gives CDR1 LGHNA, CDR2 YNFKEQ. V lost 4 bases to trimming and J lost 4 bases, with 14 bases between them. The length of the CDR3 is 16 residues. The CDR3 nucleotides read TGTGCCAGCAGCCTATACCGGGACAAATATAATTCACCCCTCCACTTT. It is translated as CASSLYRDKYNSPLHF.

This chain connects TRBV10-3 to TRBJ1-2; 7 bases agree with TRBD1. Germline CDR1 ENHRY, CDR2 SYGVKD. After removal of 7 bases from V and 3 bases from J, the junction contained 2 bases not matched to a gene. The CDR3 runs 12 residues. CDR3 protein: CAITGTDYGYTF. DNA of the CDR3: TGTGCCATCACCGGGACAGACTATGGCTACACCTTC.

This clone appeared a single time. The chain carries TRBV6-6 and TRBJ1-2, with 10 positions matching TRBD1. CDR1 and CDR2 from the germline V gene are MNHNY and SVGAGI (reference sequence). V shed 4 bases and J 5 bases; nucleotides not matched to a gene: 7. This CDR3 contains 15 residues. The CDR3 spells CASSSTGTGVYGYTF. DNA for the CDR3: TGTGCCAGCAGTTCGACCGGGACAGGGGTGTATGGCTACACCTTC.

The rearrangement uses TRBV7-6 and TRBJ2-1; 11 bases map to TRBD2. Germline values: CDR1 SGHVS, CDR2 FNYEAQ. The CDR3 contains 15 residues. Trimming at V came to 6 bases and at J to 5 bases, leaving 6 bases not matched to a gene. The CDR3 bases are TGTGCCAGCAGGACGGGGACTAGCGGTCACAATGAGCAGTTCTTC. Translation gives CASRTGTSGHNEQFF.

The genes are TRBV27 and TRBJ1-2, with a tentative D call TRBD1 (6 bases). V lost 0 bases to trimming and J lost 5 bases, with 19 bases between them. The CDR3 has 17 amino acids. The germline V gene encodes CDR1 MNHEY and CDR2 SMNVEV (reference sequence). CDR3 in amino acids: CASSLSRGGGAIYGYTF. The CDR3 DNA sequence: TGTGCCAGCAGTTTATCGCGGGGAGGGGGAGCGATTTATGGCTACACCTTC.

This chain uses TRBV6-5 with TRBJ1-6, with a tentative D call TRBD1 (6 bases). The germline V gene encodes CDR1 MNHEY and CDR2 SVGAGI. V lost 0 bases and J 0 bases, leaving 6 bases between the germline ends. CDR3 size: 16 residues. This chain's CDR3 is CASSYSGHSYNSPLHF. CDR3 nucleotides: TGTGCCAGCAGTTACTCGGGACACTCCTATAATTCACCCCTCCACTTT.

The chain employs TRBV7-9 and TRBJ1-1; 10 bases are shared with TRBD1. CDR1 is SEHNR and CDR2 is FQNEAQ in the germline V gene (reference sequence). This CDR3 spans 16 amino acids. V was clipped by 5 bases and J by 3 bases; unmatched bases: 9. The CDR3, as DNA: TGTGCCAGCAGCCACCGACAGGGGGCGTTGGACACTGAAGCTTTCTTT. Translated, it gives CASSHRQGALDTEAFF. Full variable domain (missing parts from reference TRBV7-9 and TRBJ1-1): DTGVSQNPRHKITKRGQNVTFRCDPISEHNRLYWYRQTLGQGPEFLTYFQNEAQLEKSRLLSDRFSAERPKGSFSTLEIQRTEQGDSAMYLCASSHRQGALDTEAFFGQGTRLTVV.

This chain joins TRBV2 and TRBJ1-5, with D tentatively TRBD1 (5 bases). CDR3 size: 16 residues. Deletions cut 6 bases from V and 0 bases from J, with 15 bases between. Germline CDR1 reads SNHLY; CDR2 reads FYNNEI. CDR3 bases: TGTGCCAGCAGCGGCTGGGGGGAATATAGCAATCAGCCCCAGCATTTT. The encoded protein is CASSGWGEYSNQPQHF. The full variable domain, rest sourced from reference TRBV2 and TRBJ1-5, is EPEVTQTPSHQVTQMGQEVILRCVPISNHLYFYWYRQILGQKVEFLVSFYNNEISEKSEIFDDQFSVERPDGSNFTLKIRSTKLEDSAMYFCASSGWGEYSNQPQHFGDGTRLSIL.

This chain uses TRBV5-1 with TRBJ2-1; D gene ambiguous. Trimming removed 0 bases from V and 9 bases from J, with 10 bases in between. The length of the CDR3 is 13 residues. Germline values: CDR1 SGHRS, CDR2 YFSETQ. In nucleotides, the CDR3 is TGCGCCAGCAGCTTGGGGCAGGACCCTGAGCAGTTCTTC. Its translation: CASSLGQDPEQFF.

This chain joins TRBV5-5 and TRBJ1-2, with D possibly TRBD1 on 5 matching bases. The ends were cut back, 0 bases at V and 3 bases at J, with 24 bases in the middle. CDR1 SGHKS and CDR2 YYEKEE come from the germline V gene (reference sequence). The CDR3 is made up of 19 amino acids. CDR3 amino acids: CASSLAKVGREIPYYGYTF. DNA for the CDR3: TGTGCCAGCAGCTTGGCCAAAGTCGGCAGGGAGATTCCATACTATGGCTACACCTTC.

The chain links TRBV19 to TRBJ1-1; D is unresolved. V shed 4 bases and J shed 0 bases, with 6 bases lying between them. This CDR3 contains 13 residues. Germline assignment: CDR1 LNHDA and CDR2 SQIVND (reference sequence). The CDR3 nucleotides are TGTGCCAGTAGTAACGCCGTGAACACTGAAGCTTTCTTT. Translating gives CASSNAVNTEAFF.

This CDR3 is CASSLGSGIGYTF. The CDR3 region has the DNA TGTGCCAGCAGCTTAGGGTCAGGGATCGGCTACACCTTC. This sequence joins TRBV11-2 and TRBJ1-2; weak D call: TRBD1 (5 bases). Trimming pared 1 base from V and 8 bases from J, leaving 11 bases between. The germline gives CDR1 SGHAT, CDR2 FQNNGV. This CDR3 contains 13 residues.

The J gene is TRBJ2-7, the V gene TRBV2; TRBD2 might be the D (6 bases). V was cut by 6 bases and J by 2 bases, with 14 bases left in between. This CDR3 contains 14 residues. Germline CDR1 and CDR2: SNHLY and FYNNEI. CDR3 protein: CASRLTGRTYEQYF. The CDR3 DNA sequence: TGTGCCAGCAGGCTGACCGGGAGAACCTACGAGCAGTACTTC.

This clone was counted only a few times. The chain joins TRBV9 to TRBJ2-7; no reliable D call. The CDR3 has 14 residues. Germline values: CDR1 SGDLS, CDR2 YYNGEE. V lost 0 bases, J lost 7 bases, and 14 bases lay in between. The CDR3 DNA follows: TGTGCCAGCAGCGTAGATCCCTTGGGCTGGGAGCAGTACTTC. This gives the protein CASSVDPLGWEQYF.